Sequencing of this T cell receptor beta chain was carried out in a study of tumor-infiltrating lymphocytes in primary liver carcinoma (dated 2017 in TCRdb). In terms of the full investigation: Surgical resection was performed in China between 2015 and 2016 on about 5 patients with histopathologically diagnosed primary liver carcinoma. Hepatocellular carcinoma (four) or combined HCC and intrahepatic cholangiocarcinoma (one) was present in the five patients, who were three men and two women aged 30 to 69 years. Tumors of the five patients were stage T1-T3 N0M0 with maximum diameters of 4.2 to 10 cm. Each sample produced about 3.65 to 7.5 million productive TCRbeta reads, and read depth showed no significant difference between tissue types. Across five regions of each liver tumor, along with adjacent normal tissue and blood, the study brought together TCRbeta repertoire sequencing, expression microarrays and whole-exome sequencing. A total of about 35 specimens from 5 patients, comprising 25 or so tumor regions, 5 adjacent noncancerous liver tissues and 5 peripheral blood samples, were covered by TCRbeta repertoire sequencing. Technical replicate repertoires showed high reproducibility, with mean shared-clone rates approximately 0.87 and correlation coefficients above 0.98. General conclusions and limits of the study: The top 250 clones accounted for a significantly greater share of the repertoire in tumors than in blood (p = 0.039). Repertoire overlap was found to be higher between tumor regions (mean around 35%) than between tumor-adjacent (about 17%) or tumor-blood (14%) pairs, consistent with antigen-driven expansion. Only four or five patients were included in the study, and the authors note that the findings should be validated in a larger study. Because the samples were bulk and unsorted, CD4+ and CD8+ T cell repertoires could not be compared. Only the TCR beta chain was sequenced, so true repertoire diversity is likely underestimated because unpaired alpha chains were not captured.

From the germline V gene, CDR1 is WSHSY and CDR2 is SAAADI. The CDR3, cysteine through phenylalanine, is 13 amino acids long. The CDR3 DNA has 39 bases and is translated from base 1. Note on this clonotype: No antigen is known for it. One junction end does not reproduce the germline sequence, and a read error may be involved.

TCRbeta-specific cDNA was reverse-transcribed from 500 ng total RNA using a constant-region primer and ProtoScript II reverse transcriptase. Construction of the TCRbeta libraries relied on three nested rounds of multiplex PCR, following a slightly modified ARM-PCR procedure. The first two PCR rounds used multiplex TRBV1-TRBV30 forward primers with a Cbeta reverse primer, each for roughly 11 cycles. A final 25-cycle PCR with Deep VentR polymerase added sample barcodes and Illumina adapters. Amplicons of 200-500 bp were gel-purified with a QIAquick gel extraction kit before sequencing. TCRbeta amplicons were sequenced on an Illumina HiSeq 2500 with 250-bp paired-end reads. The authors processed their data as follows. Quality trimming of reads was performed with Trimmomatic v0.33, and paired reads were merged with FLASH v1.2.11 so that full CDR3 sequences could be recovered. MiGEC v1.2.1b assigned V, D and J germline segments to the rearranged TCRbeta sequences. Clonotype statistics and Shannon-Wiener diversity indices were calculated with VDJtools v1.0.0. Except for diversity analysis, only the 250 most abundant clonotypes of each sample were used in subsequent analyses to reduce sampling bias. TCRdb ran its own pipeline on the public reads, namely fastp trimming at Q25 and MiXCR clone calling, and kept in-frame beta chains. Identical CDR3 proteins give one entry, which carries the most common genes and DNA. For this entry, the V and J calls and clone size follow TCRdb and not the study's own pipeline. Across this sample there are about 180,000 distinct CDR3 sequences, with 50% to 75% seen only once. In total, the top ten clones hold less than 75% of the sample.

Blood RNA was extracted from unsorted whole blood using TRIzol reagent, and germline DNA was obtained with the DNeasy Blood & Tissue kit. At the time of sampling, the patients were treatment-naive and had chronic HBV infection. Approximately 3.8 milliliters of peripheral blood were collected into K2EDTA tubes before surgery. The rearranged segments are TRBV10-2 and TRBJ1-2; the D gene remains uncertain. The TCR comes from a man in his forties with primary liver carcinoma and hepatitis B virus infection. Sequenced input: peripheral blood. The CDR3 sequence is CASSEREAYGDTF. The nucleotide sequence reads TGCGCCAGCAGTGAAAGAGAGGCCTATGGCGACACCTTC.